The 3 T cell receptor beta chains presented below share a single source sample, sequenced in a study of control samples from healthy donors and cancer patients. The assay was immunoSEQ multiplex PCR, and TCRdb's table has in-frame clones only and misses some. In the table there are about 140,000 clones, approximately 90% of which are singletons. The specimen was blood. All receptors come from a young woman in good health.

The CDR3, as DNA: TGTGCCAGCAGCCCCCTTGGGGGGAAGGCCTACGAGCAGTACTTC. Encoded protein: CASSPLGGKAYEQYF. This chain uses TRBV7-8 with TRBJ2-7; TRBD2 might be the D (6 bases). The germline gives CDR1 SGHVS, CDR2 FQNEAQ. The CDR3 is 15 residues long. V lost 5 bases and J 2 bases, leaving 16 bases between the germline ends. Using reference TRBV7-8 and TRBJ2-7 for the parts outside the CDR3, the full variable domain is GAGVSQSPRYKVAKRGQDVALRCDPISGHVSLFWYQQALGQGPEFLTYFQNEAQLDKSGLPSDRFFAERPEGSVSTLKIQRTQQEDSAVYLCASSPLGGKAYEQYFGPGTRLTVT.

The CDR3 protein is CASSRKWDAANEQYF. The CDR3 DNA follows: TGTGCCAGCAGTCGTAAGTGGGACGCCGCGAACGAGCAGTACTTC. This chain joins TRBV6-5 and TRBJ2-7; D is perhaps TRBD1 or TRBD2 (5 bases each). Germline CDR1 MNHEY, CDR2 SVGAGI. The CDR3 is 15 residues long. Trimming removed 5 bases from V and 5 bases from J, with 19 bases in between.

This chain joins TRBV19 and TRBJ2-7, with 10 nucleotides matching TRBD2. Germline CDR1 reads LNHDA; CDR2 reads SQIVND (reference sequence). This CDR3 comprises 13 residues. With 6 bases clipped from V and 7 bases from J, the junction kept 6 bases outside the gene matches. CDR3 loop: CASRSAGGREQYF. CDR3 nucleotides: TGTGCCAGTAGGTCAGCGGGAGGGAGGGAGCAGTACTTC.